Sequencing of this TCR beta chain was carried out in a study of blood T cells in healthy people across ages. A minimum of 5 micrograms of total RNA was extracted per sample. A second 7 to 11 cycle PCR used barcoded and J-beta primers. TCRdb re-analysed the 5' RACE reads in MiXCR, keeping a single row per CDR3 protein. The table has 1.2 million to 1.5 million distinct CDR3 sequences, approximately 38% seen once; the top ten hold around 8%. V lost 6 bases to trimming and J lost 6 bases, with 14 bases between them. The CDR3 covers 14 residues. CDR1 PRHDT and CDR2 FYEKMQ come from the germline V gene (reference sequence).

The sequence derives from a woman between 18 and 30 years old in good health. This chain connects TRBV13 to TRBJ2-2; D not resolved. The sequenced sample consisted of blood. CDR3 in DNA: TGTGCCAGCAGAAAGGGCGGTGGGGCCGGGGAGCTGTTTTTT. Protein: CASRKGGGAGELFF.